These 21 T cell receptor beta chains were all obtained from the same sample, sequenced in a study of blood T cell repertoires in COVID-19 (dated by TCRdb to about 2020). The library was generated by the immunoSEQ multiplex PCR assay. TCRdb re-hosts the immuneACCESS table, in-frame sequences only. Its copies lack some clones; in the studies checked, an unresolved V gene accounts for under half of them, and the cause for the rest is not known. In all, the sample holds roughly 240,000 clones, and roughly 86% of those were seen once. Jointly, the top ten make up 3.5% to 4% of the sample. What was sequenced was peripheral blood. The receptors come from a man between 18 and 29 years old with active or convalescent COVID-19.

V and J are TRBV7-2 and TRBJ2-2; D is perhaps TRBD1 (5 bases). V gave up 5 bases and J gave up 7 bases, with 20 bases separating them. The CDR3 is made up of 16 amino acids. Germline lookup yields CDR1 SGHTA and CDR2 FQGNSA. In nucleotides, the CDR3 is TGTGCCAGCAGCCCCGTATGGGGCCAATTAAACGGGGAGCTGTTTTTT. Translation gives CASSPVWGQLNGELFF.

The chain links TRBV5-1 to TRBJ2-5; TRBD2 agrees at 9 bases. Germline assignment: CDR1 SGHRS and CDR2 YFSETQ. After removal of 0 bases from V and 1 base from J, the junction contained 1 base not matched to a gene. This CDR3 spans 15 amino acids. CDR3 DNA: TGCGCCAGCAGCTTGGGTAGCGGGGGCCAAGAGACCCAGTACTTC. Translation: CASSLGSGGQETQYF.

A few counts support this clone. This rearrangement joins TRBV6-5 to TRBJ1-2, with TRBD1 matching 8 bases. This CDR3 has 12 residues. Germline CDR1 is MNHEY and CDR2 is SVGAGI. The J segment lost 6 bases and the V segment lost 8 bases, leaving 5 bases of the junction unmatched. The CDR3 region is CASGQGVNGYTF. The CDR3 DNA reads as TGTGCCAGCGGACAGGGAGTGAATGGCTACACCTTC.

This rearrangement joins TRBV9 to TRBJ2-3, with 7 nucleotides matching TRBD2. The germline gives CDR1 SGDLS, CDR2 YYNGEE. V shed 4 bases, J shed 2 bases, and the junction held 13 bases outside the gene matches. The CDR3 loop spans 17 amino acids. CDR3 nucleotides: TGTGCCAGCAGCCTCCCACCTTCTAGCGGACCCACAGATACGCAGTATTTT. Residues: CASSLPPSSGPTDTQYF.

This clone was detected a few times. The rearrangement uses TRBV6-1 and TRBJ2-5; the D is unclear. CDR1 and CDR2 (germline): MNHNS, SASEGT. The CDR3 length is 12 residues. With 3 bases removed from V and 4 bases from J, the gap between germline ends came to 6 bases. The CDR3 loop reads CASSDSIETQYF. In DNA form, the CDR3 reads TGTGCCAGCAGTGATTCCATAGAGACCCAGTACTTC.

The chain recombines TRBV15 with TRBJ1-4; D unclear. Germline CDR1 and CDR2: LNHNV and YYDKDF (reference sequence). The CDR3 contains 15 residues. The V gene lost 2 bases and the J gene lost 5 bases, with 12 bases spanning the gap. The CDR3 DNA reads as TGTGCCACCAGCAGAACCGGGTCCGAGAATGAAAAACTGTTTTTT. It codes for CATSRTGSENEKLFF. Variable domain in full (rest from reference TRBV15 and TRBJ1-4): DAMVIQNPRYQVTQFGKPVTLSCSQTLNHNVMYWYQQKSSQAPKLLFHYYDKDFNNEADTPDNFQSRRPNTSFCFLDIRSPGLGDTAMYLCATSRTGSENEKLFFGSGTQLSVL.

This clone has at least ten counts. V gene TRBV7-9 combines with J gene TRBJ2-2, with D possibly TRBD2 on 6 matching bases. The V gene's germline CDR1 is SEHNR and CDR2 FQNEAQ (reference sequence). The CDR3 has 14 amino acids. Trimming cost V 5 bases and J 6 bases, with 13 bases left between them. CDR3 DNA sequence: TGTGCCAGCAGCACCTGGGGGGTTGCCGGGGAGCTGTTTTTT. Protein sequence: CASSTWGVAGELFF. The whole variable domain, filled in from reference TRBV7-9 and TRBJ2-2, reads DTGVSQNPRHKITKRGQNVTFRCDPISEHNRLYWYRQTLGQGPEFLTYFQNEAQLEKSRLLSDRFSAERPKGSFSTLEIQRTEQGDSAMYLCASSTWGVAGELFFGEGSRLTVL.

The chain has TRBV2 and TRBJ1-6; D call uncertain. The germline V gene has CDR1 SNHLY and CDR2 FYNNEI. The CDR3 spans 16 residues. The V end was cut by 7 bases, the J end by 4 bases, with 17 bases between. CDR3 bases: TGTGCCAGCACCCGATCCGACGGACTTTATAATTCACCCCTCCACTTT. It specifies CASTRSDGLYNSPLHF.

The J gene is TRBJ1-2, the V gene TRBV18; D is undetermined. The V gene lost 1 base and the J gene lost 4 bases, with 10 bases spanning the gap. Germline V gene sequence: CDR1 KGHSH, CDR2 LQKENI. The CDR3 has 14 residues. The CDR3 nucleotides read TGTGCCAGCTCACCACTGGACGCGGGCTATGGCTACACCTTC. Translation gives CASSPLDAGYGYTF.

This clone has just one count. The chain couples TRBV19 to TRBJ1-1; TRBD1 aligns across 7 bases. CDR1 is LNHDA, CDR2 SQIVND, per germline (reference sequence). V lost 0 bases to trimming and J lost 0 bases; unmatched junction nucleotides: 1. The CDR3 totals 15 residues. The DNA for the CDR3 is TGTGCCAGTAGTATAGATGACAGGGTGAACACTGAAGCTTTCTTT. It specifies CASSIDDRVNTEAFF.

This chain joins TRBV5-8 and TRBJ1-2; D gene unclear. The CDR3 has 15 residues. Germline-derived CDR1 and CDR2 are SGHTS and YDEGEE. V was clipped by 1 base and J by 3 bases, with 13 bases between them. In DNA, the CDR3 is TGTGCCAGCAGCTTGCGTTGGGTGGGCGACTATGGCTACACCTTC. Protein: CASSLRWVGDYGYTF.

The rearrangement joins TRBV6-5 to TRBJ1-5; D gene uncertain. The CDR3 is made up of 14 amino acids. V lost 6 bases, J lost 1 base, and 10 bases lay in between. Germline V gene data show CDR1 as MNHEY and CDR2 as SVGAGI. DNA of the CDR3: TGTGCCAGCAGCCCGCATGAGAGCAATCAGCCCCAGCATTTT. It specifies CASSPHESNQPQHF.

The rearrangement uses TRBV15 and TRBJ2-4; 8 bases agree with TRBD1. The CDR3 spans 13 residues. The germline V gene has CDR1 LNHNV and CDR2 YYDKDF (reference sequence). The V and J ends lost 0 bases and 11 bases, in that order; junction bases with no gene match: 3. The CDR3 DNA is TGTGCCACCAGCAGAGAGACAGGGGCTTTTCAGTACTTC. Translating gives CATSRETGAFQYF.

This clone was counted between two and nine times. V and J are TRBV11-2 and TRBJ2-7; D is possibly TRBD1 (5 bases). The CDR3 is made up of 13 amino acids. Germline loops: CDR1 SGHAT, CDR2 FQNNGV. Trimming took off 1 base at V and 6 bases at J, with 10 bases between the two ends. The CDR3 spells CASSLALRGEQYF. The CDR3 bases are TGTGCCAGCAGCTTAGCCCTTAGGGGCGAGCAGTACTTC.

The rearrangement links TRBV4-2 to TRBJ1-2; TRBD1 agrees at 9 bases. Germline V gene sequence: CDR1 LGHNA, CDR2 YNFKEQ. V was clipped by 4 bases and J by 5 bases; unmatched bases: 23. The CDR3 is 20 amino acids. CDR3: CASSRSSSGQGFSDSYGYTF. The CDR3 coding sequence is TGTGCCAGCAGCCGATCCTCCTCGGGACAGGGTTTCTCCGACTCTTATGGCTACACCTTC.

This clone was detected once. The rearrangement links TRBV30 to TRBJ2-7, with 9 bases that match TRBD1. CDR1 and CDR2 (germline): GTSNPN, SVGIG (reference sequence). The V and J ends lost 3 bases and 3 bases, in that order; junction bases with no gene match: 9. The CDR3 runs 15 residues. CDR3 sequence: CAWRNAGQGLYEQYF. CDR3 DNA sequence: TGTGCCTGGAGGAACGCGGGACAGGGTCTCTACGAGCAGTACTTC.

This chain links TRBV10-1 with TRBJ1-5; 8 bases agree with TRBD1. From germline, CDR1 is WNHNN and CDR2 SYGVQD (reference sequence). The CDR3 runs to 16 residues. Trimming removed 3 bases from V and 6 bases from J; junction bases left unmatched: 10. The CDR3 protein is CASSENPGQGAQPQHF. The CDR3 nucleotides are TGCGCCAGCAGTGAAAATCCCGGACAGGGAGCTCAGCCCCAGCATTTT.

This clone was seen just once. The chain links TRBV9 to TRBJ2-3, with D possibly being TRBD2 (7 bases). The germline gives CDR1 SGDLS, CDR2 YYNGEE. The CDR3 consists of 16 residues. Trimming removed 5 bases at V and 4 bases at J, with 20 bases between. CDR3 DNA: TGTGCCAGCAGGCGCAAGCGGCGGGGGCGGGCAGATACGCAGTATTTT. It encodes CASRRKRRGRADTQYF.

This chain connects TRBV18 to TRBJ2-5; D is ambiguous. There are 14 residues in the CDR3. The V gene's germline CDR1 is KGHSH and CDR2 LQKENI. V lost 1 base, J lost 2 bases, and 8 bases lay in between. CDR3 coding DNA: TGTGCCAGCTCACCACTGCAGTCACAAGAGACCCAGTACTTC. This encodes CASSPLQSQETQYF.

The chain recombines TRBV6-5 with TRBJ2-1, with D possibly TRBD2 on 6 matching bases. The length of the CDR3 is 15 residues. Germline V gives CDR1 MNHEY, CDR2 SVGAGI. V lost 6 bases and J lost 10, with 22 bases in between. CDR3 region: CASSSGRRDSEEQFF. CDR3 sequence (DNA): TGTGCCAGCAGCTCGGGAAGGCGGGATTCAGAGGAGCAGTTCTTC.

The V call is TRBV24-1, the J call TRBJ1-2, with a tentative D call TRBD1 (6 bases). This CDR3 is 12 amino acids long. Looked up from germline, CDR1 is KGHDR and CDR2 is SFDVKD. With 3 bases removed from V and 8 bases from J, the gap between germline ends came to 9 bases. This CDR3 reads CATSDHRDGYTF. The CDR3 DNA follows: TGTGCCACCAGTGATCACAGGGACGGCTACACCTTC.